This TCR beta chain was captured in a study of Graves' ophthalmopathy and Graves' hyperthyroidism. About the research overall: Sampling took place at initial diagnosis, with peripheral blood obtained before any treatment.

The study excluded patients with other autoimmune diseases, uncontrolled infections, pregnancy or lactation. The study amplified TCR beta CDR3 regions using RNA transcripts. First-round RT-PCR with HTBI primers preceded a second-round multiplex PCR. From the multiplex PCR reads, TCRdb called clonotypes with MiXCR, one entry per CDR3 protein. The table records about 480,000 distinct CDR3 sequences, 14% of them present only once. This TCR came from a woman aged 25 to 39 with Graves' ophthalmopathy. The source material was blood.

CDR3 protein: CASSPPQSNQPQHF. The CDR3 DNA reads as TGTGCCAGCAGTCCCCCCCAGTCTAATCAGCCCCAGCATTTT. This sequence joins TRBV6-1 and TRBJ1-5; the D is unclear. Deletions cut 5 bases from V and 4 bases from J, with 12 bases between. CDR3 length: 14 amino acids. CDR1 MNHNS and CDR2 SASEGT come from the germline V gene.